The clone carrying this T cell receptor (beta chain) has ten or more counts. What it binds is unknown. No patient had received any treatment before thyroid surgery. As processed by the authors: It was from CDR3 differences across clinicopathological groups that a distant-metastasis classifier for papillary thyroid cancer was built. MiXCR reprocessed the PCR reads for TCRdb. The V and J calls and clone size are TCRdb's, not the authors'. The table records 40,000 or so clones, roughly 26% of them present only once. V lost 2 bases and J lost 1, with 16 bases in between. Germline assignment: CDR1 DFQATT and CDR2 SNEGSKA (reference sequence). This CDR3 is 16 amino acids long. The sample belongs to a study of metastatic and nonmetastatic thyroid tumors. Study-level background: It was across blood and tumor or nodule tissue from malignant and benign thyroid patients that repertoires were compared.

Notes on the study in general: Versus benign nodules, malignant thyroid tumors reportedly had significantly higher TCR beta diversity, in blood and tumor.

Material for sequencing was blood. The chain employs TRBV20-1 and TRBJ2-3; TRBD2 might be the D (5 bases). This clonotype was obtained from a female donor with papillary thyroid cancer or a benign thyroid nodule (not recorded which). Some clones in this sample may be carry-over from other donors' samples. The DNA for the CDR3 is TGCAGTGCTAGATGGGCGGGTAAAAGGGGCACAGATACGCAGTATTTT. Translated: CSARWAGKRGTDTQYF.